This record covers a single TCR beta chain. Its antigen remains unidentified. Base qualities are not at hand, and no much larger clone is one base apart. The entry originates in a study of beta chain features in type 1 diabetes (dated by TCRdb to the late 2010s). For the study in its entirety: Mean age, gender distribution, total cell number and subset yield did not differ between patients and healthy donors. Regulatory and stem cell-like memory subsets were obtained from only 8 patients and roughly 8 healthy donors, while naive and central memory subsets were obtained from all 30 or so donors. A total of over 95,000,000 sorted cells were examined across all samples, and RNA yield correlated strongly with the number of cells per subset. In the study, TCRB repertoires of sorted circulating CD4+ T cell subsets from recently diagnosed type 1 diabetes patients were compared with those of matched healthy donors.

The paper's findings and limits, for the study overall: In all four CD4+ subsets, TCRB CDR3 length was moderately but significantly shorter in type 1 diabetes patients. Shorter templates might have been favored by PCR, but patient and control samples were amplified and corrected together, so both groups would have been affected equally by any skew. Because cDNA rather than genomic DNA was sequenced, highly expressing activated cells could have been over-represented, although no difference in activation and CD3 levels was found between groups. At VDJ recombination sites, patients with type 1 diabetes made fewer insertions and deleted more nucleotides, a pattern implying thymic rearrangement abnormalities. Only small numbers of individuals were included in the HLA sub-analyses, which left unresolved whether HLA type had any influence on TCRB rearrangement. Naive, central memory and regulatory TCRB repertoires appeared more similar among patients than among healthy donors.

Each donor gave one peripheral blood draw, averaging around 120 mL, which was collected into heparinised tubes. Using a panel that included CD45RO, CCR7, CD25, CD127, CD95 and CD27, naive, central memory, regulatory and stem cell-like memory CD4+ T cells were sorted on a BD FACSAria II. Every sorted population had a purity above 95%. Right away, PBMCs were isolated by Lymphoprep density gradient centrifugation and were stained directly, with no culture step. Samples were stained and sorted in pairs, with one healthy donor and one patient per experiment, so that batch effects were minimized. V is pruned by 0 bases and J by 2 bases, leaving 7 bases of the junction without a gene match. The CDR3 spans 16 residues, from the cysteine through the phenylalanine. CDR3 DNA is the only sequence kept; it has 48 bases, read in frame from the first base. Based on the germline V gene, the CDR1 and CDR2 sequences are SGHRS and YFSETQ.

The entire isolated RNA was reverse transcribed using the High Capacity cDNA Reverse Transcription Kit, and thus expressed TCRB transcripts were sequenced. Naive, central memory and regulatory T cell samples underwent deep immunoSEQ sequencing, averaging roughly 3.5 million total reads per sample. After sorted cells were lysed in RLT buffer, RNA was extracted with DNase-treated RNeasy Micro or Mini kits, with the choice depending on cell number. To prevent cross-contamination, every cell subset was processed on its own, while patient and healthy donor samples were processed together. TCRB sequences were amplified from cDNA with the immunoSEQ multiplex PCR, producing 87-bp fragments spanning the CDR3 region. Amplicons were sequenced on the Illumina HiSeq platform. The original pipeline was this. Synthetic template baselines were used to correct PCR bias computationally, reads within Hamming distance 2 were collapsed together, and singletons that could not be merged were discarded. Reads were aligned against IMGT to assign V, D and J genes, CDR3 length and insertions or deletions at six rearrangement sites. Within each subset, clonotype counts were normalized to sorted cell number, after which true diversity and Gini coefficients were computed with the tcR R package. The overlap coefficient, calculated on TCRB nucleotide sequences, was used to measure repertoire sharing. As a proxy for the pre-selection repertoire, out-of-frame TCRB sequences from naive cells were analyzed. This immuneACCESS table, as held by TCRdb, lists in-frame sequences with V and J called but not all clones. Of the missing ones, under half trace to an unresolved V gene in checked studies; the others have no known cause. V and J calls and clone size are given by that table; D and trimming were obtained from the DNA. The sample records approximately 730,000 clones, roughly an eighth of which are singletons. Of the sample, approximately 0.022% falls within the top ten clones.

Sequencing input: naive CD4+ T cells from blood. The cell subset or site label of this sample denotes: true naive CD4+ T cells. This clonotype originated in a man aged 18 to 30 with type 1 diabetes. The receptor chain draws on TRBV5-1 and TRBJ2-7; TRBD1 aligns with 8 central bases. DNA sequence: TGCGCCAGCAGCTTGGGACGGGACAGGCATACCTACGAGCAGTACTTC. It specifies CASSLGRDRHTYEQYF.